This T cell receptor beta chain was sequenced for a study of cytomegalovirus exposure and HLA in healthy donors. From the roughly 110-subject validation cohort, which was separate from the roughly 690-subject first cohort, the donors were drawn. Libraries were prepared by immunoSEQ multiplex PCR; TCRdb keeps only in-frame clonotypes and omits some of them. The sample includes about 110,000 clones, around 82% seen only once; the top ten take 3% to 3.5%. The source is a woman in her late teens or twenties in good health and CMV-seronegative. The sequencing input was PBMCs.

The CDR3 region is CASRATGGTGQIQPQHF. CDR3 bases: TGCGCCAGCAGAGCCACCGGGGGGACAGGGCAGATTCAGCCCCAGCATTTT. The chain recombines TRBV5-1 with TRBJ1-5, with 9 bases lining up with TRBD1. The CDR3 contains 17 residues. Germline CDR1 SGHRS, CDR2 YFSETQ. V trimming: 5 bases; J trimming: 6 bases; junction bases outside the gene matches: 15.